The 13 T cell receptor beta chains below all came from one sample that was sequenced in a study of blood T cell repertoires in COVID-19. Method: immunoSEQ multiplex PCR; TCRdb's copy keeps in-frame clones and lacks some. The sample holds about 460,000 clones, 70% to 90% seen once. The source material was PBMCs or T cells enriched from blood (not recorded which). The receptors come from a woman aged 55-69 years who had recovered from COVID-19.

V gene TRBV5-4 combines with J gene TRBJ1-6; TRBD1 matches 7 bases. From germline, CDR1 is SGHNT and CDR2 YYREEE (reference sequence). V dropped 4 bases and J dropped 2; count of bases not matched to a gene: 12. The CDR3 extends over 18 amino acids. For the CDR3, the DNA is TGTGCCAGCAGCGACCGAGACAGGGCGGGTGCCTATAATTCACCCCTCCACTTT. Translated: CASSDRDRAGAYNSPLHF.

The J gene is TRBJ2-3, the V gene TRBV11-3; tentatively, D is TRBD2 (7 bases). CDR1 and CDR2 (germline): SGHNT, YENEEA. V was pared by 3 bases and J by 5 bases, with 12 bases between. This CDR3 comprises 14 residues. CDR3 loop: CASSLGGAKDTQYF. The CDR3 nucleotides read TGTGCCAGCAGCTTGGGGGGGGCAAAAGATACGCAGTATTTT.

The chain couples TRBV4-2 to TRBJ2-2; the match to TRBD2 covers 12 bases. This CDR3 is 16 amino acids long. CDR1 is LGHNA, CDR2 YNFKEQ, per germline. The trim removed 7 bases at V and 5 bases at J, leaving 8 bases unmatched. The chain's CDR3 is CASNPKTSGGTGELFF. CDR3 coding DNA: TGTGCCAGCAACCCAAAGACTAGCGGGGGAACCGGGGAGCTGTTTTTT.

V is TRBV5-1 and J is TRBJ2-3; 9 bases line up with TRBD2. The CDR3 extends over 15 amino acids. The J segment lost 2 bases and the V segment lost 5 bases, leaving 6 bases of the junction unmatched. Germline V CDR1 and CDR2: SGHRS, YFSETQ. CDR3 in amino acids: CASSKAGGDTDTQYF. The CDR3 DNA follows: TGCGCCAGCAGTAAGGCGGGGGGGGACACAGATACGCAGTATTTT.

Here the CDR3 DNA reads TGTGCCAGCAGCTTCGACAGGTTCTCTTACGAGCAGTACTTC. Protein sequence: CASSFDRFSYEQYF. The chain is built from TRBV2 and TRBJ2-7; TRBD1 might be the D (6 bases). Trimming removed 6 bases from V and 4 bases from J, with 16 bases in between. Germline V gives CDR1 SNHLY, CDR2 FYNNEI. The length of the CDR3 is 14 residues.

The chain combines TRBV5-1 with TRBJ1-1; 7 bases are a match to TRBD1. V trimming: 4 bases; J trimming: 7 bases; junction bases outside the gene matches: 10. Germline V lookup: CDR1 SGHRS, CDR2 YFSETQ. This CDR3 is 14 amino acids long. The CDR3 DNA is TGCGCCAGCAGCCCCAGGACAGGCAGCCATGAAGCTTTCTTT. Its translation: CASSPRTGSHEAFF.

The chain carries TRBV2 and TRBJ1-2; 8 bases agree with TRBD1. CDR1 is SNHLY, CDR2 FYNNEI, per germline. The CDR3 is made up of 13 amino acids. The ends lost 4 bases at V and 3 bases at J; junction bases unmatched: 1. The DNA of the CDR3 is TGTGCCAGCAGTGTGGACAGGGACTATGGCTACACCTTC. This codes for CASSVDRDYGYTF.

The table lists this clone with a count of one. The chain has TRBV7-9 and TRBJ1-4; 10 nucleotides align to TRBD1. The CDR3 length is 15 residues. After removal of 8 bases from V and 13 bases from J, the junction contained 16 bases not matched to a gene. Germline V lookup: CDR1 SEHNR, CDR2 FQNEAQ (reference sequence). As DNA, the CDR3 is TGTGCCAGCGGGACCCTGGGACAGGGGATCCAGGTACTGTTTTTT. Encoded protein: CASGTLGQGIQVLFF.

V gene TRBV7-8 combines with J gene TRBJ1-6; unclear D gene. The CDR3 sequence is 14 residues long. Germline V gene lookup returns CDR1 SGHVS and CDR2 FQNEAQ. The V end lost 5 bases, the J end lost 14 bases, and 19 bases lay between the germline ends. CDR3 DNA: TGTGCCAGCAGCCTCACGGAGACTCGGGTCACCCTCCACTTT. Residues: CASSLTETRVTLHF.

This chain connects TRBV7-2 to TRBJ2-5, with D maybe TRBD1 (5 bases). The germline gives CDR1 SGHTA, CDR2 FQGNSA. The CDR3 length is 13 residues. V was trimmed by 3 bases and J by 5 bases, leaving 10 bases between them. CDR3 nucleotides: TGTGCCAGCAGCTTTCGGACACTCGAGACCCAGTACTTC. This sequence encodes CASSFRTLETQYF.

This clone was picked up a small number of times. This chain uses TRBV24-1 with TRBJ1-2; tentative D call: TRBD1 (5 bases). Looked up from germline, CDR1 is KGHDR and CDR2 is SFDVKD. This CDR3 region has 12 residues. Trimming took 6 bases from V and 11 from J, leaving 15 bases between them. The CDR3 is CATSLGGSWYTF. CDR3 coding DNA: TGTGCCACCAGTCTGGGGGGAAGTTGGTACACCTTC.

The rearrangement links TRBV2 to TRBJ1-2; no reliable D call. V was pared by 4 bases and J by 8 bases, with 5 bases between. Germline loops: CDR1 SNHLY, CDR2 FYNNEI. This CDR3 is built from 10 residues. The CDR3 region is CASSVIGYTF. The CDR3 bases are TGTGCCAGCAGTGTTATCGGCTACACCTTC. Using reference TRBV2 and TRBJ1-2 for the parts outside the CDR3, the full variable domain is EPEVTQTPSHQVTQMGQEVILRCVPISNHLYFYWYRQILGQKVEFLVSFYNNEISEKSEIFDDQFSVERPDGSNFTLKIRSTKLEDSAMYFCASSVIGYTFGSGTRLTVV.

The J gene is TRBJ2-7, the V gene TRBV19, with 8 bases aligning to TRBD1. The germline gives CDR1 LNHDA, CDR2 SQIVND (reference sequence). V was clipped by 4 bases and J by 5 bases; unmatched bases: 4. The CDR3 is 13 residues long. The CDR3 region is CASSTQTGDEQYV. The CDR3 coding sequence is TGTGCCAGTAGTACCCAGACAGGGGACGAGCAGTACGTC.